A single sample gave rise to the 4 T cell receptor beta chains below, sequenced in a study of blood T cells in healthy people across ages. Through a sample-barcoded 5' primer and a J-beta primer mix, a second PCR was run for about 7 to 12 cycles. One entry per CDR3 protein results from TCRdb running MiXCR on the 5' RACE reads. The table includes around 900,000 distinct CDR3 sequences, 51% detected once. The sample consisted of blood. Every receptor here comes from a woman in her sixties or seventies in good health.

This clonotype was detected only a few times. The CDR3, as DNA: TGCGCCAGCACAACTACTGGGGCGCCCGAGGATACGCAGTATTTT. It is translated as CASTTTGAPEDTQYF. The chain links TRBV5-1 to TRBJ2-3, with D perhaps matching TRBD1 (5 bases). V was trimmed by 6 bases and J by 6 bases, leaving 20 bases between them. CDR3 length equals 15 residues. CDR1 is SGHRS and CDR2 is YFSETQ in the germline V gene.

The chain carries TRBV13 and TRBJ2-5; 9 nucleotides agree with TRBD1. Germline V gives CDR1 PRHDT, CDR2 FYEKMQ (reference sequence). The V and J ends lost 5 bases and 5 bases, in that order; junction bases with no gene match: 12. CDR3 length equals 16 residues. The CDR3 reads CASSNRDRVFEETQYF. CDR3 DNA: TGTGCCAGCAGCAATCGGGACAGGGTCTTCGAGGAGACCCAGTACTTC.

There are a few counts of this clonotype. This chain connects TRBV20-1 to TRBJ2-7; D is uncertain. The germline V gene has CDR1 DFQATT and CDR2 SNEGSKA (reference sequence). The CDR3 is made up of 14 amino acids. V lost 2 bases and J lost 3, with 14 bases in between. CDR3 region: CSARTVRTDYEQYF. As DNA, the CDR3 is TGCAGTGCTAGAACAGTGAGGACGGACTACGAGCAGTACTTC.

The V gene is TRBV18, the J gene TRBJ2-7; D may be TRBD1 (6 bases). This CDR3 is built from 14 residues. V lost 0 bases and J 3 bases, leaving 9 bases between the germline ends. The germline V gene encodes CDR1 KGHSH and CDR2 LQKENI. The CDR3 DNA sequence: TGTGCCAGCTCACCACCGGACAGCATCTACGAGCAGTACTTC. This encodes CASSPPDSIYEQYF.